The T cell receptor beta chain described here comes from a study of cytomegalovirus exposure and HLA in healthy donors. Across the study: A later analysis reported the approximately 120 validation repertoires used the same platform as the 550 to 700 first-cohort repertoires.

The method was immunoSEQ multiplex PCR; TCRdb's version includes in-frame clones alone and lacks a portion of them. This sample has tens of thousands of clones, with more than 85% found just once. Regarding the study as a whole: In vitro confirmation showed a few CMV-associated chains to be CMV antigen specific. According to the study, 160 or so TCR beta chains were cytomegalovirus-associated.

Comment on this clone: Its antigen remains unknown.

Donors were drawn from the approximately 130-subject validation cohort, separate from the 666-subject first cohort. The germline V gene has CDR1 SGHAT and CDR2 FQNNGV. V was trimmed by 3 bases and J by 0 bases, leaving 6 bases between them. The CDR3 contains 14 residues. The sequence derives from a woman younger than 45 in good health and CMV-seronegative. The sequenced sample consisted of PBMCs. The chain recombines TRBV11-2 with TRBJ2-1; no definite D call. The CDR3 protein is CASSLSSSYNEQFF. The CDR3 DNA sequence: TGTGCCAGCAGCTTGTCGTCCTCCTACAATGAGCAGTTCTTC.